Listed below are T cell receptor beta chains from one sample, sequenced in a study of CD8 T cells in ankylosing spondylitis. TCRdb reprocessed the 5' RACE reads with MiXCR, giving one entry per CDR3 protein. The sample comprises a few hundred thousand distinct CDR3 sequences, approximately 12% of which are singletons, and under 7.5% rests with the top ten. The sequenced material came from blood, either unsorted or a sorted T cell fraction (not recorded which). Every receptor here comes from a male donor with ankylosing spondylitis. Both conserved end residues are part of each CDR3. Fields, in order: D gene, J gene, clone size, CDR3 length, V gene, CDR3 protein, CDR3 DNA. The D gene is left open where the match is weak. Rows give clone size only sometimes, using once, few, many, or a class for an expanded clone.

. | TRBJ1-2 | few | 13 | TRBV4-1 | CASSQDPDYGYTF | TGCGCCAGCAGCCAAGATCCGGACTATGGCTACACCTTC
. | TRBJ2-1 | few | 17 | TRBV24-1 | CATEPRGLQGSYNEQFF | TGTGCCACCGAACCGAGGGGTTTACAGGGTTCCTACAATGAGCAGTTCTTC
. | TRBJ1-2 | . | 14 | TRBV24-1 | CATSDFSRNYGYTF | TGTGCCACCAGTGATTTCTCCCGGAACTATGGCTACACCTTC
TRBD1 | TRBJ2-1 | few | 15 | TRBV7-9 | CASSNRDRGFDEQFF | TGTGCCAGCAGCAACCGGGACAGGGGTTTCGATGAGCAGTTCTTC
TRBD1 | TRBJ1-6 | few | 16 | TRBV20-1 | CSARDEGAAYNSPLHF | TGCAGTGCTAGAGATGAGGGGGCGGCCTATAATTCACCCCTCCACTTT
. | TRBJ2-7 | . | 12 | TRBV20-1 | CSAARGFDGQYF | TGCAGTGCCGCCAGGGGTTTTGACGGGCAGTACTTC
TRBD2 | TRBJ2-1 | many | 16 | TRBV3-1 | CASSLKGGLARQEQFF | TGTGCCAGCAGCCTAAAGGGGGGACTAGCGAGGCAGGAGCAGTTCTTC
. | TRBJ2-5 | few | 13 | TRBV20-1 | CSGLGSVQETQYF | TGCAGCGGACTGGGCAGCGTCCAAGAGACCCAGTACTTC
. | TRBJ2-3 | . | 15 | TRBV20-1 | CSARVWDKTPDTQYF | TGCAGTGCTAGAGTTTGGGACAAGACCCCAGATACGCAGTATTTT
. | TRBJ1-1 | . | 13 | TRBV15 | CATSRGPDTEAFF | TGTGCCACCAGCAGAGGTCCTGACACTGAAGCTTTCTTT
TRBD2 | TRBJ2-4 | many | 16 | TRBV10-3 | CAISPVASGSRDIQYF | TGTGCCATCAGTCCTGTGGCTAGCGGGAGCCGGGACATTCAGTACTTC
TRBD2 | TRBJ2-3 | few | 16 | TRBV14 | CASSQSGTSGLNTQYF | TGTGCCAGCAGCCAATCCGGGACTAGCGGCTTGAATACGCAGTATTTT
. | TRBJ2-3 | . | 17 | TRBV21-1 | CASSKHRRQVSTDTQYF | TGTGCCAGCAGCAAGCATAGAAGACAGGTATCCACAGATACGCAGTATTTT
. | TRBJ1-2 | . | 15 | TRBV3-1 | CASSQPPEGFYGYTF | TGTGCCAGCAGCCAGCCCCCGGAGGGGTTCTATGGCTACACCTTC
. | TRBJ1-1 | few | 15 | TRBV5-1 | CASSETGTVNTEAFF | TGCGCCAGCAGCGAAACCGGGACCGTGAACACTGAAGCTTTCTTT
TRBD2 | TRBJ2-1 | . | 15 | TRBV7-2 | CASSLTSGRLHEQFF | TGTGCCAGCAGCCTTACTAGCGGGAGACTCCATGAGCAGTTCTTC
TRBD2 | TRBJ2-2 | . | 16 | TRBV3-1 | CASSQGTSGSYGELFF | TGTGCCAGCAGCCAAGGGACTAGCGGAAGCTACGGGGAGCTGTTTTTT
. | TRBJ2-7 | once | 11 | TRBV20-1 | CSAGEVYEQYF | TGCAGTGCGGGGGAAGTGTACGAGCAGTACTTC
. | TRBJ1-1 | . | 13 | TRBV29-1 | CSVEDRGNTEAFF | TGCAGCGTTGAAGATCGGGGGAACACTGAAGCTTTCTTT
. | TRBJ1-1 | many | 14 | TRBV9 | CASSQRGQSALAFF | TGTGCCAGCAGCCAGAGGGGACAATCAGCGCTTGCTTTCTTT
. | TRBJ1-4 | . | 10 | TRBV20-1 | CSAYREKLFF | TGCAGTGCATACAGAGAAAAACTGTTTTTT
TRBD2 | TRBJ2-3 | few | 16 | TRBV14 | CASSQGGAGVPDTQYF | TGTGCCAGCAGCCAAGGGGGAGCGGGAGTTCCAGATACGCAGTATTTT
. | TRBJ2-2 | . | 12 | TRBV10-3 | CAIRSSTGELFF | TGTGCCATCAGGAGCTCCACTGGGGAGCTGTTTTTT
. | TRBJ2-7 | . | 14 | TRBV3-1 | CASSQRDRNYEQYF | TGTGCCAGCAGCCAAAGAGACCGGAACTACGAGCAGTACTTC
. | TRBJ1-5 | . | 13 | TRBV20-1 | CSATDHSNQPQHF | TGCAGTGCCACGGACCATAGCAATCAGCCCCAGCATTTT
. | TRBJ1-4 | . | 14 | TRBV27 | CASSFEGLGEKLFF | TGTGCCAGCAGTTTTGAGGGGTTAGGGGAAAAACTGTTTTTT
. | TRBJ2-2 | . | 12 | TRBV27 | CASSRHSGELFF | TGTGCCAGCAGTCGGCATTCCGGGGAGCTGTTTTTT
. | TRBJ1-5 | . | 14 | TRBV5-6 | CASSLGPGEQPQHF | TGTGCCAGCAGCTTGGGGCCAGGGGAGCAGCCCCAGCATTTT
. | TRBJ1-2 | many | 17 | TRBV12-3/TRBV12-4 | CASSIFRGPSGNYGYTF | TGTGCCAGCAGTATATTTAGGGGACCGTCCGGCAACTATGGCTACACCTTC
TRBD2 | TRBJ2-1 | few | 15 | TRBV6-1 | CASRRRTSSYNEQFF | TGTGCCAGCAGAAGGAGGACTAGCTCCTACAATGAGCAGTTCTTC
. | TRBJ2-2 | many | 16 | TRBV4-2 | CASSQFPGQVTGELFF | TGTGCCAGCAGCCAATTCCCGGGACAAGTCACCGGGGAGCTGTTTTTT
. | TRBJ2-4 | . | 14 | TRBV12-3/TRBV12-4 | CASSFDRFLNIQYF | TGTGCCAGCAGTTTCGACAGGTTCTTAAACATTCAGTACTTC
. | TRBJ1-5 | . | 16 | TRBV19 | CASSTNLGRRNQPQHF | TGTGCCAGTAGTACTAATTTGGGACGTAGGAATCAGCCCCAGCATTTT
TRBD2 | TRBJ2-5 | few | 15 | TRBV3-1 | CASSQVAGGQETQYF | TGTGCCAGCAGCCAAGTAGCGGGAGGGCAGGAGACCCAGTACTTC
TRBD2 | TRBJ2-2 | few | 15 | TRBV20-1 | CSAPRSGRRNGELFF | TGCAGTGCTCCCCGCAGCGGGAGAAGGAACGGGGAGCTGTTTTTT